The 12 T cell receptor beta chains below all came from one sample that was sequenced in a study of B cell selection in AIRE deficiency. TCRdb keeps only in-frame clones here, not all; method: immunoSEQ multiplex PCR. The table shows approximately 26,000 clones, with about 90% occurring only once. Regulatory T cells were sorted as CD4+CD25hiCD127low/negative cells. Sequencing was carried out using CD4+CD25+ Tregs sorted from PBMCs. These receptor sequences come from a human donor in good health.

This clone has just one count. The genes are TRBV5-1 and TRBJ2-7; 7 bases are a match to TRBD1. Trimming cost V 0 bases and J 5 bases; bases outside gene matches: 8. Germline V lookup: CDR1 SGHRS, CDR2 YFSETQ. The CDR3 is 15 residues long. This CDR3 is CASSLVGTGVDEQYF. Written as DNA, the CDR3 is TGCGCCAGCAGCTTGGTCGGAACAGGGGTTGACGAGCAGTACTTC.

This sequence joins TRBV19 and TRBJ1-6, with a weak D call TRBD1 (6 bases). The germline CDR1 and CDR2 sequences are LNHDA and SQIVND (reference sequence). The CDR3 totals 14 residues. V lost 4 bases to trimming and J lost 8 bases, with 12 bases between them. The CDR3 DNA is TGTGCCAGTAGTAGGGGGGCGGTTGATTCACCCCTCCACTTT. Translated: CASSRGAVDSPLHF.

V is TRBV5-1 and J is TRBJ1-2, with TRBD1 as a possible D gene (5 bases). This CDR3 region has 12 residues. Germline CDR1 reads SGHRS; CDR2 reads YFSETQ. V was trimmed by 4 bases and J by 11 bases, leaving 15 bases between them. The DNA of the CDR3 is TGCGCCAGCAGCCCGCCGGGGGTAGCGTACACCTTC. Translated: CASSPPGVAYTF.

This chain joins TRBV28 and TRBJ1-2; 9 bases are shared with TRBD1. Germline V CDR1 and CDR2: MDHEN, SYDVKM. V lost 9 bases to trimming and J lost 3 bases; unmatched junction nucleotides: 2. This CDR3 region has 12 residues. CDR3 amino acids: CASTGGYYGYTF. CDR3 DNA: TGTGCCAGTACAGGGGGCTACTATGGCTACACCTTC.

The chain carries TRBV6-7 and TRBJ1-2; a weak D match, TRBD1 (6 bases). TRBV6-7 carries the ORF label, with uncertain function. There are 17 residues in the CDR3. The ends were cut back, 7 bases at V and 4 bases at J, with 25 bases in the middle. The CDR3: CASTLEGGEPAGYGYTF. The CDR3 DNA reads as TGTGCCAGCACCCTCGAGGGGGGGGAGCCGGCTGGCTATGGCTACACCTTC.

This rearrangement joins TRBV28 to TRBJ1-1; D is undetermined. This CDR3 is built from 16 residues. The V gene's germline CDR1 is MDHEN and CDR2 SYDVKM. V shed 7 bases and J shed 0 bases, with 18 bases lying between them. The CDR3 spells CASMVDISEMNTEAFF. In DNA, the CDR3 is TGTGCCAGCATGGTCGATATTTCTGAGATGAACACTGAAGCTTTCTTT.

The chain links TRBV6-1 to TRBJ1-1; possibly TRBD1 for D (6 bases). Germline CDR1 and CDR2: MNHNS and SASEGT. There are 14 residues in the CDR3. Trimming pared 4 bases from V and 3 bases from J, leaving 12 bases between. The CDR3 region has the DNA TGTGCCAGCAGTGGTCAGGGGAGGGACACTGAAGCTTTCTTT. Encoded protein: CASSGQGRDTEAFF.

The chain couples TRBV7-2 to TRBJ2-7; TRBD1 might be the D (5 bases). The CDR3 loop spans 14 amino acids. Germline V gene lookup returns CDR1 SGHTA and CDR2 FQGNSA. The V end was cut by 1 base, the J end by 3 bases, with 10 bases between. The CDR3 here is CASSLVQGIYEQYF. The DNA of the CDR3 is TGTGCCAGCAGCTTAGTGCAGGGTATCTACGAGCAGTACTTC.

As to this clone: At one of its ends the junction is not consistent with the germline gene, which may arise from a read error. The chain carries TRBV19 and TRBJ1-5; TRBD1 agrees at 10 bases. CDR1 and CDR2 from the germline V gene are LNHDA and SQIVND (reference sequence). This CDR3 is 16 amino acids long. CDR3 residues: CASSTLGQGGHQPQHF. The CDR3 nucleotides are TGTGCCAGCAGTACTCTAGGACAGGGGGGTCATCAGCCCCAGCATTTT. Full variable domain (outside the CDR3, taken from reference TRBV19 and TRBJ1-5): DGGITQSPKYLFRKEGQNVTLSCEQNLNHDAMYWYRQDPGQGLRLIYYSQIVNDFQKGDIAEGYSVSREKKESFPLTVTSAQKNPTAFYLCASSTLGQGGHQPQHFGDGTRLSIL.

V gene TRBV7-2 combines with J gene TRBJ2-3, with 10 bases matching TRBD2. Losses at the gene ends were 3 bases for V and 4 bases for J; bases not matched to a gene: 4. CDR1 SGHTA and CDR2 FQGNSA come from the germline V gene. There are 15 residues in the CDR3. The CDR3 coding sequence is TGTGCCAGCAGCTTGAGCGGGGGGGCCGCAGATACGCAGTATTTT. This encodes CASSLSGGAADTQYF. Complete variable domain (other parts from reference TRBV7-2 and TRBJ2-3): GAGVSQSPSNKVTEKGKDVELRCDPISGHTALYWYRQSLGQGLEFLIYFQGNSAPDKSGLPSDRFSAERTGGSVSTLTIQRTQQEDSAVYLCASSLSGGAADTQYFGPGTRLTVL.

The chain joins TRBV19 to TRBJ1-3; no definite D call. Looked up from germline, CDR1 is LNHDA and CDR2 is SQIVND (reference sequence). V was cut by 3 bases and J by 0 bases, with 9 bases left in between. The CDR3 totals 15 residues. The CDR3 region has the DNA TGTGCCAGTAGTATTGGCAGACGCTCTGGAAACACCATATATTTT. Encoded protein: CASSIGRRSGNTIYF.

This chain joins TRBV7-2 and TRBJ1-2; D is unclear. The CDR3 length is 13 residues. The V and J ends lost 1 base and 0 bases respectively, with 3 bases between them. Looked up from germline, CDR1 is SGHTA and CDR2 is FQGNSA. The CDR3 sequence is CASSLGTNYGYTF. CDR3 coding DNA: TGTGCCAGCAGCTTAGGGACTAACTATGGCTACACCTTC.